This record looks at one TCR beta chain sequence and its context. The antigen is undetermined. Germline V lookup: CDR1 SGHTA, CDR2 FQGNSA. Trimming removed 3 bases at V and 7 bases at J, with 12 bases between. There are 14 residues in the CDR3. 13 Jbeta primers and 60 Vbeta primers were used for the PCR. Authors' methods: In a later analysis, the count reached about 82 million unique TCR beta chains, with 8.5 million to 14 million shared. The protocol was immunoSEQ multiplex PCR, while the TCRdb copy is restricted to in-frame clones and leaves out a portion. Clone size and the V and J calls come from that table; the DNA yielded D and trimming. The data contain 150,000 to 200,000 clones, 70% to 80% of them seen just once; the ten biggest clones take up about 2%. This specimen belongs to a study of cytomegalovirus exposure and HLA in healthy donors. Study in general: A preliminary data release comprised approximately 85 million unique TCRs obtained from HLA-typed donors.

Whole-study results and caveats: Later on, an analysis found that several of the most significant clusters appeared to be linked to common viral pathogens, which included parvovirus B19. A later analysis, which compared TCR beta chains of equal frequency, found the HLA-associated ones more clonally expanded.

The sequenced sample was PBMCs. The receptor comes from a woman aged 50 to 60 in good health and CMV-seronegative. V and J are TRBV7-2 and TRBJ2-2; the D gene is possibly TRBD2 (6 bases). The CDR3 region is CASSFPLAIGELFF. In nucleotides, the CDR3 is TGTGCCAGCAGCTTTCCGCTAGCGATCGGGGAGCTGTTTTTT.